Listed here are 12 T cell receptor beta chains from one sample, sequenced in a study of blood T cell repertoires in COVID-19. Sequencing was performed with immunoSEQ multiplex PCR; in TCRdb, only in-frame clones are kept and a portion is missing. The data contain 110,000 to 150,000 clones, about nine tenths of them singletons. Material for sequencing was peripheral blood. These TCRs come from an elderly woman with acute or convalescent COVID-19.

The chain has TRBV5-5 and TRBJ2-7; tentative D call: TRBD1 (6 bases). The V end was cut by 4 bases, the J end by 0 bases, with 14 bases between. This CDR3 spans 15 amino acids. Germline V gives CDR1 SGHKS, CDR2 YYEKEE (reference sequence). The chain's CDR3 is CASSIGQRSSYEQYF. The CDR3 bases are TGTGCCAGCAGCATCGGACAGAGAAGCTCCTACGAGCAGTACTTC. Full variable domain (missing parts from reference TRBV5-5 and TRBJ2-7): DAGVTQSPTHLIKTRGQQVTLRCSPISGHKSVSWYQQVLGQGPQFIFQYYEKEERGRGNFPDRFSARQFPNYSSELNVNALLLGDSALYLCASSIGQRSSYEQYFGPGTRLTVT.

This chain links TRBV19 with TRBJ2-1; 7 nucleotides align to TRBD1. V was clipped by 7 bases and J by 6 bases; unmatched bases: 15. Germline values: CDR1 LNHDA, CDR2 SQIVND (reference sequence). The CDR3 length is 16 residues. This CDR3 reads CASKPFGQTGTNEQFF. The CDR3 nucleotides are TGTGCCAGTAAACCGTTCGGGCAGACAGGGACCAATGAGCAGTTCTTC.

The V call is TRBV5-4, the J call TRBJ1-6, with 7 bases fitting TRBD1. The V gene end was trimmed by 2 bases and the J gene end by 2 bases; junction bases not matched to a gene: 4. The CDR3 runs to 16 residues. Germline V lookup: CDR1 SGHNT, CDR2 YYREEE (reference sequence). CDR3 protein: CASSLQGRPYNSPLHF. The DNA for the CDR3 is TGTGCCAGCAGCTTACAGGGGAGACCCTATAATTCACCCCTCCACTTT.

The chain couples TRBV2 to TRBJ1-3; 7 bases are a match to TRBD1. The CDR3 covers 14 residues. CDR1 and CDR2 (germline): SNHLY, FYNNEI. V lost 6 bases to trimming and J lost 7 bases; unmatched junction nucleotides: 9. CDR3 sequence reads: CASRSSTGANTIYF. The CDR3 DNA is TGTGCCAGCAGATCATCTACAGGGGCGAACACCATATATTTT.

The chain employs TRBV7-9 and TRBJ1-6; TRBD1 matches 7 bases. V lost 1 base to trimming and J lost 9 bases; unmatched junction nucleotides: 3. CDR3 size: 14 residues. CDR1 is SEHNR and CDR2 is FQNEAQ in the germline V gene (reference sequence). DNA for the CDR3: TGTGCCAGCAGCTTAGAGGGGGCGCCTTCACCCCTCCACTTT. It codes for CASSLEGAPSPLHF.

The rearrangement uses TRBV29-1 and TRBJ1-3, with TRBD1 matching over 7 bases. V lost 3 bases and J lost 4; bases outside the gene matches: 3. CDR1 is SQVTM, CDR2 ANQGSEA, per germline. The CDR3 runs 13 residues. The CDR3 spells CSVDPGQGNTIYF. CDR3 sequence (DNA): TGCAGCGTTGATCCGGGACAGGGAAACACCATATATTTT.

The gene calls are TRBV28 and TRBJ1-2, with 8 bases that match TRBD1. This CDR3 has 15 amino acids. From germline, CDR1 is MDHEN and CDR2 SYDVKM. The V segment lost 2 bases and the J segment 7 bases; nucleotides outside the gene matches: 9. The CDR3 sequence is CASSLRGQGARGYTF. CDR3 DNA sequence: TGTGCCAGCAGTTTACGGGGGCAGGGGGCGCGTGGCTACACCTTC.

The genes are TRBV2 and TRBJ1-5; no clear D gene. Germline lookup yields CDR1 SNHLY and CDR2 FYNNEI. V lost 8 bases and J 0 bases, leaving 8 bases between the germline ends. This CDR3 comprises 13 residues. The CDR3 loop reads CASRTISNQPQHF. Here the CDR3 DNA reads TGTGCCAGCCGCACAATTAGCAATCAGCCCCAGCATTTT.

The chain employs TRBV6-6 and TRBJ1-2, with TRBD1 matching 12 bases. This CDR3 comprises 17 residues. Germline assignment: CDR1 MNHNY and CDR2 SVGAGI (reference sequence). After removal of 5 bases from V and 2 bases from J, the junction contained 9 bases not matched to a gene. As DNA, the CDR3 is TGTGCCAGCAGTCCCCGGGACAGGGGGCGGACAAACTATGGCTACACCTTC. It encodes CASSPRDRGRTNYGYTF.

The V gene is TRBV5-1, the J gene TRBJ1-4; 8 bases are a match to TRBD1. Germline trimming cut 4 bases from V and 10 bases from J; bases unmatched to any gene: 9. Germline V gives CDR1 SGHRS, CDR2 YFSETQ. The CDR3 totals 14 residues. The DNA for the CDR3 is TGCGCCAGCAGCAGAGGGACAGGACGGGGAAAACTGTTTTTT. The encoded protein is CASSRGTGRGKLFF.

This sequence joins TRBV6-6 and TRBJ1-2; D remains ambiguous. The CDR3 has 14 amino acids. Trimming shortened V by 4 bases and J by 1 base, and 10 bases separated the two germline ends. Germline V gene sequence: CDR1 MNHNY, CDR2 SVGAGI (reference sequence). The CDR3 reads CASSLGGYNYGYTF. The CDR3 DNA sequence: TGTGCCAGCAGTTTAGGCGGCTATAACTATGGCTACACCTTC.

This clone was observed once. The chain employs TRBV18 and TRBJ1-4; 7 bases fit TRBD1. The V segment lost 2 bases and the J segment 8 bases; nucleotides outside the gene matches: 11. Per the germline V gene, CDR1 is KGHSH and CDR2 is LQKENI. CDR3 length: 16 residues. The CDR3 DNA is TGTGCCAGCTCACCAATGCAGGGACAGTTGGAGGAAAAACTGTTTTTT. It translates to CASSPMQGQLEEKLFF.